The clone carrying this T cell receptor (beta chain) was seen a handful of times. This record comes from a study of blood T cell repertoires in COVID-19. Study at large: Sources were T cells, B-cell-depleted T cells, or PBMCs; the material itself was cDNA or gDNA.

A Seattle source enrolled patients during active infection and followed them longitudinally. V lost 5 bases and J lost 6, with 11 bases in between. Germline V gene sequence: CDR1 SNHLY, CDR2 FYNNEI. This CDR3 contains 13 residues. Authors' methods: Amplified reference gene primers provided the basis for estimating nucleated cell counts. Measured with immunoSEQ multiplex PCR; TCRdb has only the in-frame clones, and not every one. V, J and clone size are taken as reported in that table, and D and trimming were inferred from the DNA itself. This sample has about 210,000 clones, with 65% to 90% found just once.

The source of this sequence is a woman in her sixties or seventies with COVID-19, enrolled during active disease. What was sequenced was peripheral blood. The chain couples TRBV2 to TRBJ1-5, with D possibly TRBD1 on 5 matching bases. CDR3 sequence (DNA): TGTGCCAGCAGTTGGCAGGGTGGTCAGCCCCAGCATTTT. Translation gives CASSWQGGQPQHF.